Here is one TCR beta chain with its context. The antigen remains undetermined. TCRdb keeps only in-frame clones here, not all; method: immunoSEQ multiplex PCR. The sample holds around 140,000 clones, around 90% seen once. The data are from a study of T cell responses to AZD1222 COVID-19 vaccine. Study outcomes and limitations: The study found vaccine-associated CD4 TCRs spanning spike, dominant at 160-218 and 743-854. The study sampled repertoires only after the peak T cell response. Most donors were white British, females outnumbered males, and clonal diversity was possibly underestimated. Baseline antibody screening turned up just a handful of seropositive AZD1222 recipients.

The CDR3 totals 15 residues. The germline V and J ends were trimmed by 2 bases and 0 bases, with 5 bases remaining between them. The V gene's germline CDR1 is MNHEY and CDR2 SMNVEV (reference sequence). The receptor's source is an adult who received the MenACWY meningococcal vaccine as a control. This material consisted of peripheral blood, taken 28 days after the second dose of the MenACWY control vaccine. The genes are TRBV27 and TRBJ2-6, with D hard to call. CDR3 nucleotide sequence: TGTGCCAGCAGTTTAATCGGCTCTGGGGCCAACGTCCTGACTTTC. As protein: CASSLIGSGANVLTF.